This TCR beta chain was recovered during a study of Ad26.COV2.S vaccination and SARS-CoV-2 variants (dated by TCRdb to 2020 to 2022). Some background on the complete study: Vaccine-arm donors were drawn from COV1001, a multicentre, randomized, double-blind, placebo-controlled phase I-IIa trial of Ad26.COV2.S in healthy adults. Trial participants were randomized into five groups of five: low-dose or high-dose Ad26.COV2.S given once or twice, or placebo on both occasions. The TCR-sequenced set comprised around 32 samples: approximately 20 Ad26.COV2.S vaccine recipients, 5 placebo recipients and 8 SARS-CoV-2 convalescent individuals. Dosing of Ad26.COV2.S was intramuscular, at either 5x10^10 or 1x10^11 viral particles, delivered as one shot or as two shots spaced 56 days apart. Investigators remained blinded to trial group allocation during experiments and outcome assessment. TCRbeta repertoire sequencing served as the tool for gauging how specific and how broad the SARS-CoV-2-reactive T cell receptors were following Ad26.COV2.S vaccination. What the authors observed across the whole study: Vaccine and placebo recipients had comparable non-spike TCR breadth, which fits with the vaccine containing only spike. According to the authors, total T cell responses may have been underestimated by the TCR breadth and depth analyses. The study was not powered to compare responses between vaccine doses or regimens. After vaccination, spike-specific CD8+ and CD4+ T cell responses were reported to show substantial breadth. Higher spike-specific TCR breadth was observed in Ad26.COV2.S recipients than in placebo recipients (P = 0.0014).

The immunoSEQ Assay was the method used to sequence TCRbeta CDR3 regions. After extraction, genomic DNA underwent amplification by bias-controlled multiplex PCR, followed by high-throughput sequencing. Processing in the source paper ran as follows. To quantify the absolute abundance of each unique TCRbeta CDR3 region, sequences were collapsed and filtered. T cell fraction was estimated by normalizing TCRbeta template counts to usable DNA, which was measured by amplifying reference genes present in all nucleated cells. Repertoire TCRs were annotated as SARS-CoV-2-specific by exact matching of V gene, CDR3 amino acid sequence and J gene to a known reactive TCR set. The reference SARS-CoV-2 TCR set came from MIRA and was filtered for enrichment in COVID-19-positive ImmuneCODE repertoires, removing public or cross-reactive TCRs. Drawing on the MIRA antigens, annotated TCRs were analysed further at the level of specific ORF or position within ORF. Depth was the summed frequency of annotated unique rearrangements, while breadth was defined as annotated unique rearrangements over total unique productive rearrangements. TCR breadth was compared between groups using two-sided Wilcoxon rank-sum tests. TCRdb mirrors the immuneACCESS table, restricted to in-frame sequences. Some clones are absent from its copies; in checked studies, under half trace to an unresolved V gene, and the reason for the others is unknown. D and trimming come from the DNA, and the V and J calls and clone size come from that table. The sample table contains approximately 420,000 clones; only one count was recorded for about 85% of them. The ten biggest clones cover 3.5% of the sample.

About this clone itself: It lacks a known antigen. Base qualities are not at hand, and no much larger clone is one base apart.

V is reduced by 3 bases and J by 4 bases, leaving a spacing of 19 bases between them. The CDR3 holds 15 amino acids from the cysteine to the phenylalanine. Here the CDR3 DNA is all that survives: 45 bases in frame from base 1. According to the germline V gene (reference sequence), CDR1 reads DFQATT and CDR2 reads SNEGSKA. This sample's treatment or condition label indicates: roughly 20 received Ad26.COV2.S at low or high dose, single or two shots; about 5 received placebo; per-sample allocation not given. For vaccine and placebo recipients, the sequenced repertoires came from samples collected on day 63 after the first injection. In Cohort 1b, fewer than 30 adults aged 18-55 years were enrolled at a single site in Boston, USA, between 29 July and 7 August 2020. Ad26.COV2.S consisted of a replication-incompetent adenovirus type 26 vector by which a prefusion-stabilized SARS-CoV-2 spike protein from the original Wuhan strain was expressed.

The sequence is built from TRBV20-1 and TRBJ2-7; the D segment may tentatively be TRBD1 or TRBD2, each giving 6 matched bases. The material sequenced was peripheral blood, taken in a trial of Ad26.COV2.S vaccine versus placebo. This sequence was found in a person aged 18-65 years who received the Ad26.COV2.S COVID-19 vaccine or a placebo. The CDR3 reads as follows: CSASDGGRFGYEQYF. The nucleotide sequence is given as TGCAGTGCTAGTGATGGGGGGCGTTTTGGATACGAGCAGTACTTC.